A single T cell receptor (beta chain) is shown here with its context. An end of the junction differs from the germline gene, which may be a read error. This sample stems from a study of OX40 agonist ivuxolimab in advanced cancers. Study at large: It was ivuxolimab, an agonistic anti-OX40 (CD134) antibody, that patients were treated with. Administration of intravenous ivuxolimab to patients occurred every 2 weeks at 0.01 to 10 mg/kg.

Germline CDR1 and CDR2: LNHDA and SQIVND (reference sequence). CDR3 length: 13 amino acids. TCRdb's table, derived via immunoSEQ multiplex PCR, lists solely in-frame clones and lacks some. In the table there are more than 65,000 clones, less than 90% of which are singletons. This clonotype originated in an adult with an advanced solid tumor such as melanoma, head and neck, liver or kidney cancer. The material sequenced was CD4+ or CD8+ T cells sorted from blood, taken in a trial of the OX40 agonist ivuxolimab. The chain links TRBV19 to TRBJ1-2; no clear D. The CDR3 DNA reads TGTGCCAGTAGTGTAGAAGCTAACTATGGCTACACCTTC. Protein sequence: CASSVEANYGYTF.